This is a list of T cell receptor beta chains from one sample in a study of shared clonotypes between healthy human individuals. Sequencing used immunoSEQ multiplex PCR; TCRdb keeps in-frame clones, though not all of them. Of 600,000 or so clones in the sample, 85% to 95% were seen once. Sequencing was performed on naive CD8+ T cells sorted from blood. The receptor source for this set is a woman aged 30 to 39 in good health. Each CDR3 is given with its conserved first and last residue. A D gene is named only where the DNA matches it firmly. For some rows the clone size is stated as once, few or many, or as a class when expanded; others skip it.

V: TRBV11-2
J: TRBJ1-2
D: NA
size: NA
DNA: TGTGCCAGCAGCTTAGGGGCGACAGGAGGTAATGGCTACACCTTC
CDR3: CASSLGATGGNGYTF

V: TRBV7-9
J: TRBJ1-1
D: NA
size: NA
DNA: TGTGCCAGCAGCTTGAAACGGGTCTGGCCGAACACTGAAGCTTTCTTT
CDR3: CASSLKRVWPNTEAFF

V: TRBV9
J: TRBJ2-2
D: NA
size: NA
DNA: TGTGCCAGCAGCGTGAGCCGAGCCACAGGGAGGAACACCGGGGAGCTGTTTTTT
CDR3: CASSVSRATGRNTGELFF

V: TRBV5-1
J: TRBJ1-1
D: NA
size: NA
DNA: TGCGCCAGCAGCTTGATCCAGGGTAAAACTGAAGCTTTCTTT
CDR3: CASSLIQGKTEAFF

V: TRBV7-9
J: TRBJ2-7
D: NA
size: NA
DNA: TGTGCCAGCAGCTTAAGGCGGGACCCTAGGGAGCAGTACTTC
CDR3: CASSLRRDPREQYF

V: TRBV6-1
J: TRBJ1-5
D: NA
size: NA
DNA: TGTGCCAGCAGTGAAGAACCACAGGGTTTATGGATGCAGCCCCAGCATTTT
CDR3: CASSEEPQGLWMQPQHF

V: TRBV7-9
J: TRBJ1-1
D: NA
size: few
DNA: TGTGCCAGCAAGGGGGTTGGGTTCACTGAAGCTTTCTTT
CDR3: CASKGVGFTEAFF

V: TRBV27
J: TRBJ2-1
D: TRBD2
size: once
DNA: TGTGCCAGCAGTCAACTAGCGAATGAGCAGTTCTTC
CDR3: CASSQLANEQFF

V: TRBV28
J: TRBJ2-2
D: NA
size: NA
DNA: TGTGCCAGCAGCCCCGCCCTGGGAGGCCTCACCGGGGAGCTGTTTTTT
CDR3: CASSPALGGLTGELFF

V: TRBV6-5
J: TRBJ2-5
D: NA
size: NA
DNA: NA
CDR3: CASSSSGALFLHF

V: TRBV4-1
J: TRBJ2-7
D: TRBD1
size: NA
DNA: TGCGCCAGCGCTCGTAGACAGGGGGACGAGCAGTACTTC
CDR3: CASARRQGDEQYF

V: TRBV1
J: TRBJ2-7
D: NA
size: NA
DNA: TGCACCAGCAGCTTGAGGATGTACGAGCAGTACTTC
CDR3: CTSSLRMYEQYF

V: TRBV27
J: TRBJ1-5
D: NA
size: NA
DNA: TGTGCCAGCAGTTTTATGGGGGATAGCAATCAGCCCCAGCATTTT
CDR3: CASSFMGDSNQPQHF